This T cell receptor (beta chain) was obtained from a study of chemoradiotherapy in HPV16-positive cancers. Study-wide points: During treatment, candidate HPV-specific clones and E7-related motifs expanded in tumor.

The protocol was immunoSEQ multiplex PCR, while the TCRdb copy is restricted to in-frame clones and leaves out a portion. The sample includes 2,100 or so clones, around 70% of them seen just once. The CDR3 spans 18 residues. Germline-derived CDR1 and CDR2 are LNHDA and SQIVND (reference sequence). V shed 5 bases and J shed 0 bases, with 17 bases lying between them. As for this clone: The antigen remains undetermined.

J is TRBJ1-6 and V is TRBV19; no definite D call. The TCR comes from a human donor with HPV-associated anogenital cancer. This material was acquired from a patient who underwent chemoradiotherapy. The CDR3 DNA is TGTGCCAGTAGTTTGGTTTTCGGCGGGAGCTCCTATAATTCACCCCTCCACTTT. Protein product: CASSLVFGGSSYNSPLHF.